This T cell receptor beta chain comes out of a study of blood T cell repertoires in COVID-19. In germline, CDR1 is SGDLS, CDR2 YYNGEE. V dropped 3 bases and J dropped 4; count of bases not matched to a gene: 6. This CDR3 has 14 amino acids. In the source study's methods: From reference gene primer amplification, estimates of nucleated cell counts were derived. The protocol was immunoSEQ multiplex PCR, while the TCRdb copy is restricted to in-frame clones and leaves out a portion. The D gene and trimming were derived from the DNA, and the V and J assignments and clone size from that table. The sample shows 110,000 or so clones, roughly 84% of them seen only once. This clone has more than one count but fewer than ten.

Sample: peripheral blood. This clonotype was obtained from a man in his forties with acute or convalescent COVID-19. The genes are TRBV9 and TRBJ2-7; 8 positions match TRBD2. The CDR3 reads CASSAGLGSYEQYF. DNA of the CDR3: TGTGCCAGCAGCGCGGGACTAGGATCTTACGAGCAGTACTTC.